This T cell receptor beta chain was obtained from a study of blood T cells in healthy people across ages. With respect to this clonotype: Its cognate antigen is unknown.

This CDR3 contains 11 residues. Germline CDR1 reads MGHRA; CDR2 reads YSYEKL. V lost 2 bases and J 5 bases, leaving 3 bases between the germline ends. A second about 7 to 12 cycle PCR used barcoded and J-beta primers. Via MiXCR, TCRdb re-called the 5' RACE reads, giving one row per CDR3 protein. The data contain approximately 800,000 distinct CDR3 sequences, 60% to 80% of them singletons. Study-wide results and caveats: In long-lived donors, naive CD4+ cell counts and diversity exceeded those of aged donors.

Each sample used at least 6 million PBMCs. The source is a man aged 30 to 39 in good health. The sequenced material came from blood. V usage is TRBV4-1 and J usage is TRBJ2-5; no firm D call. CDR3 protein: CASSQNETQYF. Here the CDR3 DNA reads TGCGCCAGCAGCCAAAATGAGACCCAGTACTTC.